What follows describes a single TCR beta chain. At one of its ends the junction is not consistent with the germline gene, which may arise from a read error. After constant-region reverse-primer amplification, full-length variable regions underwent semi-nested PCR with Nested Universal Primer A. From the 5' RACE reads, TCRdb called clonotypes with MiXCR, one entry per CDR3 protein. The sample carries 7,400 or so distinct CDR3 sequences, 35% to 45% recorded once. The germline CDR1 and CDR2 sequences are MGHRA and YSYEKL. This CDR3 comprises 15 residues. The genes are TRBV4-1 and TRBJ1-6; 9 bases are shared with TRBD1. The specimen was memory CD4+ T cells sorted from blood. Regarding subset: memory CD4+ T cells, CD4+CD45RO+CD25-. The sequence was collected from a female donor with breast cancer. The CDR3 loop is CASSSTGTGITPPHF. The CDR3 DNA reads TGCGCCAGCAGCTCAACCGGGACAGGGATAACACCCCCCCACTTT.